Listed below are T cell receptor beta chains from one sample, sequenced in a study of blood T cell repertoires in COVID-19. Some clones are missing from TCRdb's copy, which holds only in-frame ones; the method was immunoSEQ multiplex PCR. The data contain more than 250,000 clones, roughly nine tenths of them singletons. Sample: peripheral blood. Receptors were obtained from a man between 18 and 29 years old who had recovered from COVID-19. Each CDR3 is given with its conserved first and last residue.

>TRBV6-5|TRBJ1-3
CASSYSDRAGNTIYF
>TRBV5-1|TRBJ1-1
CASSLEGLSTEAFF
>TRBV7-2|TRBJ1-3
CASSSATGSTIYF
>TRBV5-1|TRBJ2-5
CASSLGGQLPTQETQYF
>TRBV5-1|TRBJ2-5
CASSLAGGETQYF
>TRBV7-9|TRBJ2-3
CASSFPQGDQTDTQYF
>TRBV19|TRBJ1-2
CASSTPGTVYGYTF
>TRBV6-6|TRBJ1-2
CASSYGSGQVGYGYTF
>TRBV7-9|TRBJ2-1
CASSSPGLVSNEQFF
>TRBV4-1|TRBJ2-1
CASSIRLAGSSSYNEQFF
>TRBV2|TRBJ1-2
CASKWVQGPYGYTF
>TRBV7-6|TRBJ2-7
CASSSETSLYEQYF
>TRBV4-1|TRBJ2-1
CASSLAGGNEQFF
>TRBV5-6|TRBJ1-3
CASSPEGTGVNTIYF
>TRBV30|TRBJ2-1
CAWSLGTSGSEFF
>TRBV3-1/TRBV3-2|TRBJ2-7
CASSPGTSLYEQYF
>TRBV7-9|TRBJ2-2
CASSLTSGGTGELFF
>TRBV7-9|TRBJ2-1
CASTLPEAGYGEQFF
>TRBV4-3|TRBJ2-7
CASSHYPLTVSESYEQYF
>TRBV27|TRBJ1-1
CASSEVWNTEAFF
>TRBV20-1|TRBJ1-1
CSGVMNTEAFF
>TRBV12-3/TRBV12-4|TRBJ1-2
CASSFGTGVGYTF
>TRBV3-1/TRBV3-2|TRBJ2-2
CASSLRSGGNTGELFF
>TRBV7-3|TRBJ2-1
CASSSGSLAGSDEQFF
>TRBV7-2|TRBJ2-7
CASSSSGVIYEQYF
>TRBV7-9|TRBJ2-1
CASSPGGSWDEQFF
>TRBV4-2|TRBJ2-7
CASSHVPDSSGEQYF
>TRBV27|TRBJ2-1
CASSPQGGLSSYNEQFF
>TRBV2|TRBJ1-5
CANAPGISQPQHF